The text below deals with one TCR beta chain. CDR3 length: 16 residues. V was clipped by 1 base and J by 5 bases, with 14 bases between them. Germline V gives CDR1 KGHDR, CDR2 SFDVKD. TCRdb's table, derived via immunoSEQ multiplex PCR, lists solely in-frame clones and lacks some. The profile covers approximately 170,000 clones, with nearly 90% appearing a single time and 1.1% to 1.5% taken by the ten largest. The data originate from a study of control samples from healthy donors and cancer patients. V and J are TRBV24-1 and TRBJ2-1, with D possibly being TRBD2 (5 bases). The sample comprised blood. The clonotype originates from a woman between 45 and 65 years old in good health. The CDR3 region has the DNA TGTGCCACCAGTGATTTCGGGAAAACTAGTGACAATGAGCAGTTCTTC. Its translation is CATSDFGKTSDNEQFF.